The sequence of this T cell receptor (beta chain) was determined in a study of blood T cell repertoires in COVID-19. Study-level background: Spain, Italy and the United States supplied samples that represented acute and convalescent COVID-19. From T cells, B-cell-depleted T cells, or PBMCs came the material, which was cDNA or gDNA.

The CDR3 has 12 residues. Trimming pared 5 bases from V and 8 bases from J, leaving 12 bases between. CDR1 is MNHEY, CDR2 SVGAGI, per germline. In the source study's methods: Researchers report that nucleated cell counts were estimated from reference gene primer amplification. The data were produced by immunoSEQ multiplex PCR, yet TCRdb's version contains in-frame clones alone and is incomplete. V, J and clone size were drawn from that table, and D and trimming were deduced from the DNA. The table shows roughly 300,000 clones, with roughly 83% occurring only once. The TCR sequence derives from a woman aged 45-59 years with acute or convalescent COVID-19. The chain uses TRBV6-5 and TRBJ1-1; tentatively, D is TRBD1 (5 bases). The sample was peripheral blood. CDR3 sequence reads: CASSQSQVEAFF. DNA for the CDR3: TGTGCCAGCAGTCAATCACAGGTAGAAGCTTTCTTT.